This is a list of T cell receptor beta chains from one sample in a study of blood T cell repertoires in COVID-19. TCRdb keeps only in-frame clones here, not all; method: immunoSEQ multiplex PCR. The sample records over 200,000 clones, around 88% being singletons. Material for sequencing was peripheral blood. The receptor source for this set is a man aged 40-49 years with active or convalescent COVID-19. Each CDR3 is given with its conserved first and last residue. A D gene is named only where the DNA matches it firmly. For some rows the clone size is stated as once, few or many, or as a class when expanded; others skip it.

>TRBJ1-5|TRBV18|-|-
TGTGCCAGCTCACCAGGGGAGGTCAATCAGCCCCAGCATTTT
CASSPGEVNQPQHF
>TRBJ2-3|TRBV14|-|TRBD1
TGTGCCAGCAGCCAGTACAGGGGACCCACAGATACGCAGTATTTT
CASSQYRGPTDTQYF
>TRBJ2-7|TRBV24-1|-|-
TGTGCCACCAGTGATCCTGGGGGCGGGAGTTACGAGCAGTACTTC
CATSDPGGGSYEQYF
>TRBJ1-4|TRBV7-9|once|TRBD1
TGTGCCAGCAGCTTAGGACAGGGGGTAAACGAAAAACTGTTTTTT
CASSLGQGVNEKLFF
>TRBJ2-2|TRBV7-6|-|-
TGTGCCAGCAGCTTAGCGGCGGCCGGCACCGGGGAGCTGTTTTTT
CASSLAAAGTGELFF
>TRBJ1-1|TRBV5-1|-|TRBD1
TGCGCCAGCAGCTTGTCGACAGGGGAGACTGAAGCTTTCTTT
CASSLSTGETEAFF
>TRBJ2-1|TRBV4-2|-|TRBD1
TGTGCCAGCAGCCAGGATGACAGGGGTAAGGATGAGCAGTTCTTC
CASSQDDRGKDEQFF
>TRBJ1-5|TRBV6-5|few|-
TGTGCCAGCACCCCTTTGCGAGAGAGCAATCAGCCCCAGCATTTT
CASTPLRESNQPQHF
>TRBJ2-7|TRBV3-1/TRBV3-2|many|-
TGTGCCAGCAGCCGGGGACTCAACTACGAGCAGTACTTC
CASSRGLNYEQYF
>TRBJ2-1|TRBV27|-|-
TGTGCCACCTTCGAGGGACTGCAAGGGTACGGTGAGCAGTTCTTC
CATFEGLQGYGEQFF
>TRBJ1-5|TRBV20-1|-|-
TGCAGTGCTAGTGAGGAGGTCCTAGCGTATCAGCCCCAGCATTTT
CSASEEVLAYQPQHF
>TRBJ2-3|TRBV30|-|-
TGTGCCTGCTCGGGACTCACAGATACGCAGTATTTT
CACSGLTDTQYF
>TRBJ1-1|TRBV30|-|-
TGTGCCTGGAGTTCGGGGGGGAACACTGAAGCTTTCTTT
CAWSSGGNTEAFF
>TRBJ2-2|TRBV27|-|TRBD1
TGTGCCAGCCTCGGATCTGGACAGGGAGTCACCGGGGAGCTGTTTTTT
CASLGSGQGVTGELFF
>TRBJ1-6|TRBV30|-|-
TGTGCCTGGAGTGTTGACCGGGGGGCAGGGTCACCCCTCCACTTT
CAWSVDRGAGSPLHF
>TRBJ1-1|TRBV14|-|TRBD1
TGTGCCAGCAGCCAACTCTCGGGGACAGGGAGTAACACTGAAGCTTTCTTT
CASSQLSGTGSNTEAFF
>TRBJ2-1|TRBV29-1|-|-
TGCAGCGTTGATCTCAGATTGGGAGGCGACAATGAGCAGTTCTTC
CSVDLRLGGDNEQFF
>TRBJ2-3|TRBV5-4|once|-
TGTGCCAGCAGCTTGTTCGGGGGTCTGACAGATACGCAGTATTTT
CASSLFGGLTDTQYF
>TRBJ2-5|TRBV6-5|-|TRBD1
TGTGCCAGCAGCCCCAGGGGGCTCGGAGAGACCCAGTACTTC
CASSPRGLGETQYF
>TRBJ1-6|TRBV14|once|TRBD1
TGTGCCAGCAGCAATAGTGGGACAGGGTATAATTCACCCCTCCACTTT
CASSNSGTGYNSPLHF
>TRBJ1-3|TRBV5-4|-|-
TGTGCCAGCAGCCACGGAGGAGGAAACACCATATATTTT
CASSHGGGNTIYF
>TRBJ1-2|TRBV6-5|-|TRBD1
TGTGCCAGCAGAGATGGGATTTGGCAGGGGGCTGGCTACACCTTC
CASRDGIWQGAGYTF
>TRBJ2-4|TRBV5-6|-|TRBD1
TGTGCCAGCAGCTTAGGGCAGGGGGCAAGGAACATTCAGTACTTC
CASSLGQGARNIQYF
>TRBJ2-3|TRBV9|-|-
TGTGCCAGCAGCGTAGCCCTGGGTAGGGGGAGAGATACGCAGTATTTT
CASSVALGRGRDTQYF
>TRBJ2-5|TRBV7-2|-|TRBD1
TGTGCCAGCAGTTCGACAGGGGGCATTCAAGAGACCCAGTACTTC
CASSSTGGIQETQYF
>TRBJ2-1|TRBV10-3|few|TRBD2
TGTGCCATCAGGGGGGACTACTCCTACAATGAGCAGTTCTTC
CAIRGDYSYNEQFF
>TRBJ2-3|TRBV7-8|-|-
TGTGCCAGCAGCCTCGACTCCTCAGATACGCAGTATTTT
CASSLDSSDTQYF
>TRBJ1-3|TRBV7-6|-|-
TGTGCCAGCAGCCCTAGTGGCAGTAACTCTGGAAACACCATATATTTT
CASSPSGSNSGNTIYF
>TRBJ1-2|TRBV5-5|-|TRBD1
TGTGCCAGCAGCGAGAGGGGACAGTATGGCTACACCTTC
CASSERGQYGYTF
>TRBJ1-5|TRBV10-2|-|-
TGCGCCAGCAGTGAGTCCGAAGAGCACCAGCCCCAGCATTTT
CASSESEEHQPQHF
>TRBJ1-5|TRBV5-1|-|TRBD1
TGCGCCAGCAGCTTGAGTACAGGGGAAAATCAGCCCCAGCATTTT
CASSLSTGENQPQHF
>TRBJ1-4|TRBV9|-|-
TGTGCCAGCAGCTCCGGGGTAGGTGAAAAACTGTTTTTT
CASSSGVGEKLFF
>TRBJ1-1|TRBV9|-|TRBD1
TGTGCCAGCAGCCCTCAGGGACAGGGGACCACTGAAGCTTTCTTT
CASSPQGQGTTEAFF
>TRBJ1-3|TRBV5-8|-|-
TGTGCCAGCAGCAAGGGGACACTATCCTTTTCCTCTGGAAACACCATATATTTT
CASSKGTLSFSSGNTIYF
>TRBJ1-2|TRBV5-4|-|TRBD1
TGTGCCAGCAGCGTCGAGCTAGGGGGCTTCCACACCTTC
CASSVELGGFHTF
>TRBJ2-7|TRBV12-3/TRBV12-4|-|-
TGTGCCAGCAGTTTGCTGGGGGCGGGTGAGCAGTACTTC
CASSLLGAGEQYF
>TRBJ2-1|TRBV10-3|-|TRBD2
TGTGCCAGTACCGGGGGGAACTCCTACAATGAGCAGTTCTTC
CASTGGNSYNEQFF